This T cell receptor (beta chain) stems from a study of a mutant IDH1 vaccine in newly diagnosed glioma. The CDR3 runs to 13 residues. The V segment lost 4 bases and the J segment 9 bases; nucleotides outside the gene matches: 6. The V gene's germline CDR1 is WNHNN and CDR2 SYGVQD (reference sequence). The assay was immunoSEQ multiplex PCR, and TCRdb's table has in-frame clones only and misses some. In the table there are about 85,000 clones, nearly 90% of which are singletons. Noted time point: week 47, end of study. One vaccine dose held 300 ug of mutant IDH1 20-mer peptide and came with topical imiquimod. A remark on this clone: Its antigen is not known.

This receptor was taken from a woman between 50 and 59 years old with glioma. The sample in question was PBMCs, obtained from a glioma patient whose treatment included an IDH1 peptide vaccine. V usage is TRBV10-1 and J usage is TRBJ2-1; TRBD1 agrees at 7 bases. As DNA, the CDR3 is TGCGCCAGCAGTGCGTCCCAGGGGGTTGAGCAGTTCTTC. Translating it yields CASSASQGVEQFF.